This T cell receptor (beta chain) was sequenced during a study of OX40 agonist ivuxolimab in advanced cancers. General study points: CD4+ and CD8+ blood T cells expanded clonally by week 6 at 0.1 to 3.0 mg/kg.

Only a few counts were recorded for this clone. Its antigen remains unidentified. TCRdb's copy holds only in-frame clones and misses some; the assay was immunoSEQ multiplex PCR. The data contain 55,000 to 75,000 clones, roughly 80% of them seen just once; the ten biggest clones take up under 6%. This CDR3 comprises 14 residues. Trimming removed 10 bases at V and 5 bases at J, with 21 bases between. The germline gives CDR1 MNHNY, CDR2 SVGAGI (reference sequence). The clonotype originates from an adult with an advanced solid tumor such as melanoma, head and neck, liver or kidney cancer. Sequences were derived from CD4+ or CD8+ T cells sorted from blood, sampled in a trial of the OX40 agonist ivuxolimab. The chain carries TRBV6-6 and TRBJ2-7, with D possibly being TRBD1 or TRBD2 (5 bases each). CDR3 region: CATSGPTGGNEQYV. The CDR3 DNA is TGTGCCACCTCAGGGCCCACAGGAGGCAACGAGCAGTACGTC.